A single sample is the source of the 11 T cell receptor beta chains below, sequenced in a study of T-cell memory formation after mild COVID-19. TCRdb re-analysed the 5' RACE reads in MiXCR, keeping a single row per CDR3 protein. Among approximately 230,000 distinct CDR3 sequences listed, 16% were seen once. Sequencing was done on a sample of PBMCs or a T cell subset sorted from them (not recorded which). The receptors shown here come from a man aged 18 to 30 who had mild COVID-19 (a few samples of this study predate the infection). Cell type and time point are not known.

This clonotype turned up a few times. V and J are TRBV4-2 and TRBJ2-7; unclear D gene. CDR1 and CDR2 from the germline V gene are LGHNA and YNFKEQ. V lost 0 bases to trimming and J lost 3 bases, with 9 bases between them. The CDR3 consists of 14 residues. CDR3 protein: CASSQDLLYYEQYF. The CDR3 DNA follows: TGTGCCAGCAGCCAAGATTTACTTTACTACGAGCAGTACTTC.

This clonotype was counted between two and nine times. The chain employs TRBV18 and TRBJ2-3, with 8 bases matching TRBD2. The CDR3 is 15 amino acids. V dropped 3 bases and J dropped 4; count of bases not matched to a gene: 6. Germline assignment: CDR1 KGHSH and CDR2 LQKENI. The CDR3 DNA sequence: TGTGCCAGCTCACCCCCTACGGGGGGGTCAGATACGCAGTATTTT. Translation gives CASSPPTGGSDTQYF.

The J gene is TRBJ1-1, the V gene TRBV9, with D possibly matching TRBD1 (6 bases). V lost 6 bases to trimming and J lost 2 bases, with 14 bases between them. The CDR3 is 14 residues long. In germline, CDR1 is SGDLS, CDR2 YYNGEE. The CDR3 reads CASNIGGDNTEAFF. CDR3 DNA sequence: TGTGCCAGCAACATAGGGGGGGATAACACTGAAGCTTTCTTT.

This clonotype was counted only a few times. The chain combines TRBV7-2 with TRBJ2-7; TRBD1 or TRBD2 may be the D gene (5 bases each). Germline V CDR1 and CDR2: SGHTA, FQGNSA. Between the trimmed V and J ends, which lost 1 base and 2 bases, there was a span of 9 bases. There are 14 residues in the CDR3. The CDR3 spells CASSLGGTPYEQYV. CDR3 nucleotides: TGTGCCAGCAGCTTAGGAGGGACCCCCTACGAGCAGTACGTC.

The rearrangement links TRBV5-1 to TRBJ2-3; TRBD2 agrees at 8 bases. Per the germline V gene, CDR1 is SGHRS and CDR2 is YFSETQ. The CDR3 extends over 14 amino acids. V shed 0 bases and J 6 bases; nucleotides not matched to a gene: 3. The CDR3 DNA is TGCGCCAGCAGCTTGGCAGCGGGGGATGATACGCAGTATTTT. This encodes CASSLAAGDDTQYF.

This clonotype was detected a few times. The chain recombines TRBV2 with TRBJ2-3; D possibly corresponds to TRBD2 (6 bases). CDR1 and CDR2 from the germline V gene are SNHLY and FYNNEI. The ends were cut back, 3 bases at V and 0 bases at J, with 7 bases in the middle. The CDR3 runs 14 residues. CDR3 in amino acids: CASSDRGSTDTQYF. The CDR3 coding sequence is TGTGCCAGCAGTGACCGGGGGAGCACAGATACGCAGTATTTT.

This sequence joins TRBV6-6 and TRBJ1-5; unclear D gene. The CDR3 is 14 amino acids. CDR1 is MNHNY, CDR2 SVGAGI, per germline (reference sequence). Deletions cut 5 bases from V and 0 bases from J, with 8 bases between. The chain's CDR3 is CASSAPDSNQPQHF. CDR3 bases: TGTGCCAGCAGTGCGCCCGATAGCAATCAGCCCCAGCATTTT.

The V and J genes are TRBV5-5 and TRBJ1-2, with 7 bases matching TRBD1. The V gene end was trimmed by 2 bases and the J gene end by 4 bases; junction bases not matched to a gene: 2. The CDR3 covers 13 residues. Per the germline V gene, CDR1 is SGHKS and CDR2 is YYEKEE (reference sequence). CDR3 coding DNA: TGTGCCAGCAGCTTCGGGACAGCCTATGGCTACACCTTC. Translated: CASSFGTAYGYTF.

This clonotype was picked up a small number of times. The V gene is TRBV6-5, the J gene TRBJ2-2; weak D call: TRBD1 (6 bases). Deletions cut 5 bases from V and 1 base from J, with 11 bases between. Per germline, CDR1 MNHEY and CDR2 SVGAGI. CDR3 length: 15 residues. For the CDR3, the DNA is TGTGCCAGCAGTCTCAGGGGCCAGAACACCGGGGAGCTGTTTTTT. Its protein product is CASSLRGQNTGELFF.

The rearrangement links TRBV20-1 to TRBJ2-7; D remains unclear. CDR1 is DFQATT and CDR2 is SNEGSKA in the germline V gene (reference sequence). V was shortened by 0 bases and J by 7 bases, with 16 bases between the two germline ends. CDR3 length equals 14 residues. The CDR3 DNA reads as TGCAGTGCTAGAGATTCCTCCTTCGAAAGGGAGCAGTACTTC. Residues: CSARDSSFEREQYF.

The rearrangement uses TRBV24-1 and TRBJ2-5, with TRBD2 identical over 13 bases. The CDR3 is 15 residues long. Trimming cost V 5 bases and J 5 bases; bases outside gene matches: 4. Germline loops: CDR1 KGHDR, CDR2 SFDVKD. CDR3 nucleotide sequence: TGTGCCACCAGTGCGGGACTAGCGGGGACGGAGACCCAGTACTTC. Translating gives CATSAGLAGTETQYF.